This TCR beta chain was found in a study of cytomegalovirus exposure and HLA in healthy donors. Germline-derived CDR1 and CDR2 are SGHRS and YFSETQ. The V end was cut by 0 bases, the J end by 8 bases, with 12 bases between. The CDR3 contains 14 residues. Remarks on this clone: Its antigen is unidentified.

In the PCR, 60 Vbeta and 13 Jbeta primers were used. Data came from immunoSEQ multiplex PCR; TCRdb stores just in-frame clones and leaves some out. The data show about 130,000 clones, more than 70% seen once. Study conclusions and caveats: Evidence from a later analysis indicated that most CMV-associated TCR beta chains looked HLA-restricted.

Sequenced sample: PBMCs. The sequence was collected from a human donor in good health. The chain is built from TRBV5-1 and TRBJ2-1; D unresolved. This CDR3 is CASSLELDMYEQFF. CDR3 coding DNA: TGCGCCAGCAGCTTGGAGCTCGATATGTATGAGCAGTTCTTC.